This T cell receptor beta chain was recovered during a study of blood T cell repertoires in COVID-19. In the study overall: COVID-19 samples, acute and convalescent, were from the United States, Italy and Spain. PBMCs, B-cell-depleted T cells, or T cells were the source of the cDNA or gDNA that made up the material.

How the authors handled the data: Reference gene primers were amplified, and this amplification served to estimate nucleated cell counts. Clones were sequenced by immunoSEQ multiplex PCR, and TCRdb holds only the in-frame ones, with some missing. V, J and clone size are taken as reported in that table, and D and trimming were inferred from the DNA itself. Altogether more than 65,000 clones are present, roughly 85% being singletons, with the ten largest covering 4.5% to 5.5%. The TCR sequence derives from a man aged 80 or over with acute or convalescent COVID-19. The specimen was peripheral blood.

In DNA, the CDR3 is TGTGCCATCAGTGTCGGGGGGGCAGCCAATGAAAAACTGTTTTTT. Protein product: CAISVGGAANEKLFF. The rearrangement joins TRBV10-3 to TRBJ1-4, with D possibly matching TRBD1 (6 bases). V was trimmed by 4 bases and J by 5 bases, leaving 14 bases between them. Germline CDR1 reads ENHRY; CDR2 reads SYGVKD. The CDR3 contains 15 residues.